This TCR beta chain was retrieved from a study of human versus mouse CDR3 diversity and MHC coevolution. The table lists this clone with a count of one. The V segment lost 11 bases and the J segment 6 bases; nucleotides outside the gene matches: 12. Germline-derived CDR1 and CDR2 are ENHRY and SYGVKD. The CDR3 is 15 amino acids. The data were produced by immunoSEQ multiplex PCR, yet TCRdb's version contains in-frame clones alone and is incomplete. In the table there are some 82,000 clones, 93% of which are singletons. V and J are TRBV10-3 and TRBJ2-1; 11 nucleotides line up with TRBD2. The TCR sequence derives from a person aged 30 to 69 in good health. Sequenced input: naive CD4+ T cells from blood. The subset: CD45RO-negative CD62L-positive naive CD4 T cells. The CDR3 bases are TGTGCCGTTAAATCAGGGACTAGCGGAACCAATGAGCAGTTCTTC. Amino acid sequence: CAVKSGTSGTNEQFF.